This is a list of T cell receptor beta chains from one sample in a study of T cells after yellow fever vaccination. TCRdb re-called the 5' RACE reads through MiXCR, storing one row per CDR3 protein. The top ten clones hold more than 13% of a sample with 450,000 to 600,000 distinct CDR3 sequences, approximately 13% of them seen once. The specimen was PBMCs, collected on the day of the yellow fever booster vaccination. These TCRs come from a man aged 30 to 45 who received the YFV17D yellow fever vaccine. The CDR3 runs from the conserved cysteine through the conserved F or W. A D gene is named only where the DNA matches it firmly. Rows give clone size only sometimes, using once, few, many, or a class for an expanded clone.

cdr3_aa	cdr3_nt	d_call	v_call	j_call	clone_size
CASSIGSTNEQFF	TGTGCCAGTAGTATAGGCTCTACCAATGAGCAGTTCTTC	.	TRBV19	TRBJ2-1	.
CSARAQRINEQFF	TGCAGTGCTAGAGCCCAGCGGATCAATGAGCAGTTCTTC	.	TRBV20-1	TRBJ2-1	.
CASSLDERGYYEQYF	TGTGCCAGCAGCTTAGATGAAAGGGGGTACTACGAGCAGTACTTC	.	TRBV11-2	TRBJ2-7	many
CASSRGDGKYEQYF	TGCGCCAGCAGCCGAGGGGACGGTAAATACGAACAGTACTTC	.	TRBV4-3	TRBJ2-7	many
CASSLEDRGSIQYF	TGCGCCAGCAGCTTGGAAGACAGGGGGAGCATTCAGTACTTC	TRBD1	TRBV5-1	TRBJ2-4	.
CSARDRREWTYEQYF	TGCAGTGCTAGAGATCGGCGGGAGTGGACCTACGAGCAGTACTTC	TRBD2	TRBV20-1	TRBJ2-7	.
CASSVAGWGQETQYF	TGTGCCAGCAGCGTAGCGGGTTGGGGCCAAGAGACCCAGTACTTC	.	TRBV9	TRBJ2-5	.
CSARVSGPNTEAFF	TGCAGTGCTAGAGTATCGGGGCCGAACACTGAAGCTTTCTTT	.	TRBV20-1	TRBJ1-1	.
CSARVGSPLHF	TGCAGTGCTCGGGTCGGTTCACCCCTCCACTTT	.	TRBV20-1	TRBJ1-6	few
CASSKAGGPYEQYF	TGCGCCAGCAGCAAAGCGGGAGGGCCCTACGAGCAGTACTTC	TRBD2	TRBV5-1	TRBJ2-7	.
CASSSRIEVDTQYF	TGTGCCAGCAGTAGTCGGATAGAGGTCGATACGCAGTATTTT	.	TRBV28	TRBJ2-3	few
CSALVAGGRTDTQYF	TGCAGTGCCCTCGTCGCGGGAGGGCGCACAGATACGCAGTATTTT	TRBD2	TRBV20-1	TRBJ2-3	.
CASSERQGGETQYF	TGTGCCAGCAGCGAAAGACAGGGCGGGGAGACCCAGTACTTC	TRBD1	TRBV7-9	TRBJ2-5	.
CSAGLTSGRSLAYNEQFF	TGCAGTGCTGGGTTGACTAGCGGGAGGTCCTTAGCGTACAATGAGCAGTTCTTC	TRBD2	TRBV20-1	TRBJ2-1	few
CSASAQNYEQYF	TGCAGTGCTAGCGCACAGAACTACGAGCAGTACTTC	.	TRBV20-1	TRBJ2-7	few
CSVEGGRAEDTQYF	TGCAGCGTTGAGGGCGGGAGGGCCGAAGATACGCAGTATTTT	TRBD2	TRBV29-1	TRBJ2-3	few
CSARVIQGPSYEQYF	TGCAGTGCTAGAGTTATTCAGGGGCCTTCCTACGAGCAGTACTTC	.	TRBV20-1	TRBJ2-7	.
CASSDTGKQETQYF	TGTGCCAGCAGCGACACAGGGAAACAAGAGACCCAGTACTTC	.	TRBV9	TRBJ2-5	few
CASSLEGSRYGYTF	TGTGCCAGCAGTTTAGAGGGGAGCCGCTATGGCTACACCTTC	.	TRBV12-3/TRBV12-4	TRBJ1-2	.
CSAFLFGTVQETQYF	TGCAGTGCTTTCCTTTTCGGGACAGTCCAAGAGACCCAGTACTTC	TRBD1	TRBV20-1	TRBJ2-5	.
CASSLDHGINSPLHF	TGTGCCAGCAGCTTAGACCACGGGATTAATTCACCCCTCCACTTT	.	TRBV7-2	TRBJ1-6	.
CASSAGLINSPLHF	TGTGCCAGCAGCGCCGGACTGATCAATTCACCCCTCCACTTT	.	TRBV11-2	TRBJ1-6	.
CASRRQGNNQPQHF	TGTGCCAGCAGGAGGCAGGGGAACAATCAGCCCCAGCATTTT	.	TRBV21-1	TRBJ1-5	.
CASSPPGTSKPQHF	TGTGCCAGCTCACCGCCCGGGACAAGTAAGCCCCAGCATTTT	.	TRBV18	TRBJ1-5	few
CASSPDRGVSAEQFF	TGTGCCAGCAGCCCGGACAGGGGGGTGTCGGCTGAGCAGTTCTTC	TRBD1	TRBV5-5	TRBJ2-1	few
CASSPPLAEGNEQFF	TGTGCCAGCAGTCCTCCCCTAGCGGAAGGGAATGAGCAGTTCTTC	TRBD2	TRBV12-3/TRBV12-4	TRBJ2-1	.
CASSLGTSQETQYF	TGTGCCAGCAGTTTAGGAACGTCCCAAGAGACCCAGTACTTC	.	TRBV12-3/TRBV12-4	TRBJ2-5	many
CASSLASLPSYNEQFF	TGCGCCAGCAGCTTAGCAAGTCTTCCCTCCTACAATGAGCAGTTCTTC	.	TRBV5-1	TRBJ2-1	.
CASSPGTSGRVGELFF	TGTGCCAGCTCACCGGGGACTAGCGGGAGAGTCGGGGAGCTGTTTTTT	TRBD2	TRBV18	TRBJ2-2	many
CASSWPGITRQYF	TGCGCCAGCAGCTGGCCCGGGATAACGAGGCAGTACTTC	.	TRBV5-1	TRBJ2-7	many
CASSLGTSGKQYF	TGTGCCAGCAGTTTAGGGACTAGCGGGAAACAATACTTC	TRBD2	TRBV27	TRBJ2-7	.
CSAGESQETQYF	TGCAGTGCAGGGGAGAGCCAAGAGACCCAGTACTTC	.	TRBV20-1	TRBJ2-5	once
CASSYGEPIAAFF	TGTGCCAGCAGTTACGGGGAGCCTATCGCAGCTTTCTTT	.	TRBV6-5	TRBJ1-1	few
CATTRDRDSYEQYF	TGTGCCACCACCCGGGACAGGGATTCCTACGAGCAGTACTTC	TRBD1	TRBV15	TRBJ2-7	.
CASYRAGTEAFF	TGTGCCAGCTATAGGGCTGGGACTGAAGCTTTCTTT	.	TRBV7-9	TRBJ1-1	few
CASSVGLAGSETQYF	TGTGCCAGCAGCGTGGGACTAGCGGGATCGGAGACCCAGTACTTC	TRBD2	TRBV9	TRBJ2-5	.
CASSGQLNEKLFF	TGTGCCAGCTCTGGACAGCTTAATGAAAAACTGTTTTTT	.	TRBV18	TRBJ1-4	many
CASTGRGGLESPLHF	TGTGCCAGCACGGGGAGAGGGGGTTTAGAATCACCCCTCCACTTT	.	TRBV5-6	TRBJ1-6	.
CASSQGQGLTEAFF	TGCGCCAGCAGCCAAGGGCAGGGACTAACTGAAGCTTTCTTT	.	TRBV4-3	TRBJ1-1	many
CASSEALGWDEQYF	TGTGCCAGCAGCGAAGCCCTCGGCTGGGACGAGCAGTACTTC	.	TRBV14	TRBJ2-7	few
CASTTRGSGVSYNEQFF	TGCGCCAGCACAACCCGCGGTAGCGGGGTCTCCTACAATGAGCAGTTCTTC	TRBD2	TRBV5-1	TRBJ2-1	.
CASSLPAGRGRSGTEAFF	TGTGCCAGCAGCTTACCCGCAGGTAGGGGCCGTTCAGGCACTGAAGCTTTCTTT	.	TRBV11-1	TRBJ1-1	.
CASTALNKGDTQYF	TGTGCCAGCACAGCTCTCAACAAGGGGGATACGCAGTATTTT	.	TRBV2	TRBJ2-3	.
CASSSYQIGSYGYTF	TGTGCCAGCAGCTCCTATCAAATAGGGTCCTATGGCTACACCTTC	.	TRBV7-2	TRBJ1-2	.
CASSYPPGLAGVRETQYF	TGTGCCAGCAGTTACCCACCGGGACTAGCGGGAGTCCGGGAGACCCAGTACTTC	TRBD2	TRBV6-2/TRBV6-3	TRBJ2-5	.
CASSYKAGGEDTQCF	TGTGCCAGCAGTTACAAGGCGGGGGGGGAAGATACGCAGTGTTTT	TRBD2	TRBV6-5	TRBJ2-3	.